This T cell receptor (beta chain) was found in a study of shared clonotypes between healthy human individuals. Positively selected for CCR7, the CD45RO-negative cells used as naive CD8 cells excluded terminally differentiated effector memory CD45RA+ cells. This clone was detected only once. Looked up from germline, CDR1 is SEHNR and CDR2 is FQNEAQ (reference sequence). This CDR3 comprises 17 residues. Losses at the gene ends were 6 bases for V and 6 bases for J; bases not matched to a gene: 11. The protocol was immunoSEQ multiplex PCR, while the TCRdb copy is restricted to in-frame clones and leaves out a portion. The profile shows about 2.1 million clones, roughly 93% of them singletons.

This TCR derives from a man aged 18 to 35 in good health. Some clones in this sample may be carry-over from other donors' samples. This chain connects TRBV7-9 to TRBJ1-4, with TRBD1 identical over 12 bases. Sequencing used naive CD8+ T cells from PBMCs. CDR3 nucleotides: TGTGCCAGCAGGTCCGGGACAGGGGGCTTGAGGGATGAAAAACTGTTTTTT. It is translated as CASRSGTGGLRDEKLFF.